This T cell receptor beta chain was identified in a study of cytomegalovirus exposure and HLA in healthy donors. Turning to the study itself: A subsequent analysis reported that the 120 or so validation repertoires were produced on the same platform that had also been used for the 666 first-cohort repertoires.

Only in-frame clones appear in the TCRdb table, and some are missing; sequencing was by immunoSEQ multiplex PCR. The data hold 160,000 or so clones, with roughly 80% observed a single time. The CDR3 contains 15 residues. Germline lookup yields CDR1 LGHNA and CDR2 YNFKEQ. Trimming cost V 4 bases and J 4 bases; bases outside gene matches: 8. With regard to this clone: What it recognizes is unknown.

Separate from the roughly 730-subject first cohort, the approximately 120-subject validation cohort was the one that the donors belonged to. Overall study findings and caveats: Cytomegalovirus association was listed for about 150 TCR beta chains. Most TCR sequences showed up rarely, but some public TCRs showed up in many donors.

The receptor's source is a man aged 30-40 years in good health and CMV-seropositive. The chain carries TRBV4-2 and TRBJ2-7; 9 bases are a match to TRBD1. The specimen sequenced was PBMCs. The CDR3 here is CASSPTDRGNYEQYF. As DNA, the CDR3 is TGTGCCAGCAGCCCTACCGACAGGGGGAATTACGAGCAGTACTTC.